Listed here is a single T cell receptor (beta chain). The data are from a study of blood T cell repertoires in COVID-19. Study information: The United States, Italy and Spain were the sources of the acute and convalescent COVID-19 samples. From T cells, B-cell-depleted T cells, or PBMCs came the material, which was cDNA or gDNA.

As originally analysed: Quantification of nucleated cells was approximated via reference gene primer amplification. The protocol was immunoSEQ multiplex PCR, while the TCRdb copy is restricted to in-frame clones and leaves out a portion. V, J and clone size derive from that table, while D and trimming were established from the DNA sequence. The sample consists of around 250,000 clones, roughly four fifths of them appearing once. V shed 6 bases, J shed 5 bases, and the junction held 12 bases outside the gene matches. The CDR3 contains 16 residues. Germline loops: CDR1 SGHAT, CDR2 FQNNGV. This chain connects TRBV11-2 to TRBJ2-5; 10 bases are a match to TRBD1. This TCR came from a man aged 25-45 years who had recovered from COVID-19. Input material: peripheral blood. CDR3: CASRRPGTGERETQYF. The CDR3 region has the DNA TGTGCCAGCAGGCGACCCGGGACAGGGGAGCGGGAGACCCAGTACTTC. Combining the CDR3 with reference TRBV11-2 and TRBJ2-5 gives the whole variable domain EAGVAQSPRYKIIEKRQSVAFWCNPISGHATLYWYQQILGQGPKLLIQFQNNGVVDDSQLPKDRFSAERLKGVDSTLKIQPAKLEDSAVYLCASRRPGTGERETQYFGPGTRLLVL.